The clone carrying this TCR beta chain was picked up many times. The record originates from a study of molecular identifiers for immune sequencing clone quantification. Bulk TCR library preparation followed previously described methods with listed TCR primers. TCRdb called the PCR reads again in MiXCR, with one record for every CDR3 protein. Among 60,000 to 70,000 distinct CDR3 sequences, roughly 20% were seen once, and the ten largest hold about 1.5%. The CDR3 has 20 residues. The junction had 13 bases not matched to a gene; V was cut back by 4 bases and J by 0 bases. Per germline, CDR1 SEHNR and CDR2 FQNEAQ (reference sequence).

This receptor was obtained from a human donor in good health. Some libraries in this study had Jurkat cell RNA spiked in. Material: naive CD8+ T cells from blood, with Jurkat cell RNA spiked in. Subset here: FACS-sorted CD8+CD4-CCR7+CD45RA+ naive T cells. This chain connects TRBV7-9 to TRBJ2-3, with TRBD2 matching over 13 bases. The CDR3 here is CASSSHLWTSGSPSTDTQYF. The CDR3, as DNA: TGTGCCAGCAGCTCTCATCTATGGACTAGCGGGAGTCCTAGCACAGATACGCAGTATTTT.